This T cell receptor (beta chain) was captured by sequencing in a study of regulatory T cells in long-lasting Graves disease. Study-wide context: Duration of antithyroid drug therapy among newly diagnosed Graves' patients was under 3 months. Study-wide findings and caveats: A limited number of samples was an acknowledged limitation.

Assembly of TCR beta libraries relied on iRepertoire HTBI primers together with Arm-PCR of CDR3 regions. TCRdb independently ran MiXCR on the multiplex PCR reads; one entry per CDR3 protein. The sample has a few hundred thousand distinct CDR3 sequences; 15% to 20% are singletons. This clonotype was seen many times. No antigen is known for it. The sample's time point: newly diagnosed GD, antithyroid drugs for less than 3 months. Extracted RNA from PBMCs served as the source of the TCR library. The sequences come from peripheral blood mononuclear cells (PBMCs), collected at new diagnosis, from a patient treated with antithyroid drugs. This TCR derives from a female donor with Graves disease.

CDR3 DNA sequence: TGTGCCAGCAGTGCATTGGATGAGCAGTTCTTC. This encodes CASSALDEQFF. The genes are TRBV2 and TRBJ2-1; D is ambiguous. CDR1 and CDR2 from the germline V gene are SNHLY and FYNNEI. The ends were cut back, 4 bases at V and 8 bases at J, with 6 bases in the middle. This CDR3 comprises 11 residues.